This note documents a single TCR beta chain sequence. Its antigen is still unknown. The CDR3 has 16 residues. Germline CDR1 SGHVS, CDR2 FNYEAQ. Trimming left V 1 base short and J 3 bases short, with 15 bases between. The data originate from a study of cytomegalovirus exposure and HLA in healthy donors. Overall study: Within an early data release were tens of millions of unique TCRs drawn from HLA-typed donors.

Regarding the study as a whole: Association of a missense DCLRE1C variant with TCR beta V- and J-gene trimming was reported in a later analysis.

The PCR was carried out with 60 Vbeta primers and 13 Jbeta primers. Sequencing was performed with immunoSEQ multiplex PCR; in TCRdb, only in-frame clones are kept and a portion is missing. The sample shows about 180,000 clones, roughly 78% of them seen only once. The chain has TRBV7-6 and TRBJ1-2; a weak D match, TRBD1 (6 bases). Sequenced input: PBMCs. This clonotype was sampled from a woman between 50 and 59 years old in good health and CMV-seropositive. The CDR3 DNA reads as TGTGCCAGCAGCTTAGAAGTGGGGCCAGGGGACTATGGCTACACCTTC. Protein product: CASSLEVGPGDYGYTF.